The 27 T cell receptor beta chains given below trace back to one sample, sequenced in a study of breast tumors, draining lymph nodes, adjacent tissues. In TCRdb, the multiplex PCR reads were re-called with MiXCR into one record per CDR3 protein. The sample consists of about 19,000 distinct CDR3 sequences, 43% of them appearing once. The sample was breast tumor tissue. All receptors come from a female donor with breast cancer. Some clones in this sample may be carry-over from other donors' samples.

In the case of this clonotype: The conserved closing phenylalanine or tryptophan is absent in this CDR3, likely reflecting a read error. The DNA is left out, because the CDR3 cannot be placed on it with certainty; the CDR3 is given as TCRdb lists it. This chain links TRBV5-1 with TRBJ2-3; the D segment call TRBD2 is taken from the table without a DNA check. Including both end residues, the CDR3 is 16 amino acids long. CDR1 is SGHRS and CDR2 is YFSETQ in the germline V gene. The CDR3 spells CASSGGPGSGRPPPIN.

In this sample, this clonotype turned up many times. This may stem from a read error, because a much larger clone lies one nucleotide away. No conserved phenylalanine or tryptophan is present at the end of the CDR3, so a read error is the likely explanation. The J gene is TRBJ2-5, the V gene TRBV7-2, with TRBD2 identical over 8 bases. CDR3 length equals 14 residues. Germline CDR1 and CDR2: SGHTA and FQGNSA. The junction had 6 bases not matched to a gene; V was cut back by 5 bases and J by 4 bases. The CDR3 DNA reads TGTGCCAGCAGCCGTAGCGGGAATTCAGAGACCCAGTACCTC. Residues: CASSRSGNSETQYL.

This clonotype appeared many times. This chain uses TRBV5-8 with TRBJ2-3; possible D gene TRBD2, 6 bases. Between the trimmed V and J ends, which lost 3 bases and 0 bases, there was a span of 17 bases. The CDR3 loop spans 17 amino acids. Per germline, CDR1 SGHTS and CDR2 YDEGEE. DNA for the CDR3: TGTGCCAGCAGCTCCGGACTTAGCGGACTCAGCACAGATACGCAGTATTTT. Its protein product is CASSSGLSGLSTDTQYF.

This clonotype was observed at least ten times. A much more abundant neighbour one base away suggests this may be a read error. The chain has TRBV9 and TRBJ2-3, with D perhaps matching TRBD1 or TRBD2 (5 bases each). CDR3 length: 15 amino acids. Germline lookup yields CDR1 SGDLS and CDR2 YYNGEE. The germline V and J ends were trimmed by 2 bases and 3 bases, with 13 bases remaining between them. CDR3 protein: CASSVSRELTDTQYF. The CDR3 bases are TGTGCCAGCAGCGTCAGCAGGGAGCTAACAGATACGCAGTATTTT. The variable domain in full, completed from reference TRBV9 and TRBJ2-3, reads DSGVTQTPKHLITATGQRVTLRCSPRSGDLSVYWYQQSLDQGLQFLIQYYNGEERAKGNILERFSAQQFPDLHSELNLSSLELGDSALYFCASSVSRELTDTQYFGPGTRLTVL.

This clonotype was observed many times. This chain joins TRBV11-3 and TRBJ2-1, with 10 nucleotides matching TRBD2. This CDR3 has 16 amino acids. V trimming: 6 bases; J trimming: 6 bases; junction bases outside the gene matches: 11. Germline V gene lookup returns CDR1 SGHNT and CDR2 YENEEA. CDR3 region: CASSPLPGLAFNEQFF. The CDR3 DNA sequence: TGTGCCAGCAGTCCTCTGCCGGGACTAGCGTTCAATGAGCAGTTCTTC.

This clonotype was seen at least ten times. Mismatch with germline at one junction end may stem from a read error. The chain combines TRBV7-9 with TRBJ2-5; 9 bases fit TRBD2. The germline CDR1 and CDR2 sequences are SEHNR and FQNEAQ (reference sequence). This CDR3 has 16 amino acids. The CDR3: CASSSPSGKNQEIQYF. In DNA, the CDR3 is TGTGCCAGCAGCTCTCCTAGCGGGAAAAATCAAGAGATCCAGTACTTC.

This clonotype is termed medium-sized (0.01 to 0.1%). The chain is built from TRBV20-1 and TRBJ2-1, with TRBD2 matching 9 bases. J lost 5 bases, V lost 2 bases, and 13 bases had no gene match. This CDR3 is built from 17 residues. Germline CDR1 and CDR2: DFQATT and SNEGSKA (reference sequence). CDR3 residues: CSARSPLPSGTDNEQFF. CDR3 DNA sequence: TGCAGTGCTAGATCCCCCTTGCCTAGCGGGACTGACAATGAGCAGTTCTTC.

Many counts were recorded for this clonotype. This may stem from a read error, because a much larger clone lies one nucleotide away. This rearrangement joins TRBV6-1 to TRBJ2-1; 8 bases fit TRBD2. The CDR3 loop spans 14 amino acids. The V gene's germline CDR1 is MNHNS and CDR2 SASEGT. Trimming cost V 7 bases and J 7 bases; bases outside gene matches: 9. CDR3 sequence: CASTRGRLLNEQFF. CDR3 in DNA: TGTGCCAGCACTCGCGGGAGGCTCCTTAATGAGCAGTTCTTC.

This clonotype was recorded at least ten times. The gene calls are TRBV6-1 and TRBJ2-1; tentative D call: TRBD2 (5 bases). In germline, CDR1 is MNHNS, CDR2 SASEGT. The germline V and J ends were trimmed by 2 bases and 12 bases, with 26 bases remaining between them. CDR3 length: 17 residues. CDR3 amino acids: CASSERRAVQSQIVQFF. The DNA for the CDR3 is TGTGCCAGCAGTGAACGGCGGGCCGTCCAGTCGCAGATTGTGCAGTTCTTC.

This clonotype was counted many times. The chain recombines TRBV27 with TRBJ2-7; D might be TRBD1 (5 bases). Germline lookup yields CDR1 MNHEY and CDR2 SMNVEV (reference sequence). Trimming stripped 1 base from V and 0 bases from J, with 13 bases between. CDR3 length equals 16 residues. CDR3 sequence reads: CASSLFPGSSSYEQYF. The CDR3, as DNA: TGTGCCAGCAGTTTATTCCCAGGGTCGAGCTCCTACGAGCAGTACTTC.

The chain recombines TRBV9 with TRBJ1-3; D is ambiguous. From germline, CDR1 is SGDLS and CDR2 YYNGEE. V was trimmed by 0 bases and J by 10 bases, leaving 11 bases between them. The CDR3 length is 13 residues. The CDR3 coding sequence is TGTGCCAGCAGCGTAGGGCAGGAAGGGACCATATATTTT. This encodes CASSVGQEGTIYF.

The chain carries TRBV9 and TRBJ2-1; 9 nucleotides line up with TRBD2. CDR3 length: 16 residues. CDR1 is SGDLS, CDR2 YYNGEE, per germline. The junction had 14 bases not matched to a gene; V was cut back by 10 bases and J by 3 bases. The CDR3 DNA is TGTGCCGGCAATGGGGGAGCTAGCGGGAACTACAATGAGCAGTTCTTC. It codes for CAGNGGASGNYNEQFF.

The chain employs TRBV20-1 and TRBJ2-7; TRBD2 agrees at 8 bases. Looked up from germline, CDR1 is DFQATT and CDR2 is SNEGSKA (reference sequence). The CDR3 runs 14 residues. V dropped 7 bases and J dropped 3; count of bases not matched to a gene: 11. CDR3 residues: CSGPGGENVYEQYF. CDR3 in DNA: TGCAGTGGCCCCGGGGGGGAGAACGTCTACGAGCAGTACTTC.

This clonotype has more than one count but fewer than ten. A much more abundant neighbour one base away suggests this may be a read error. The CDR3 ends on some other residue instead of the conserved phenylalanine or tryptophan, so this is likely a read error. V is TRBV7-2 and J is TRBJ2-1, with 9 bases identical to TRBD2. V was clipped by 5 bases and J by 4 bases; unmatched bases: 3. The length of the CDR3 is 14 residues. From germline, CDR1 is SGHTA and CDR2 FQGNSA. CDR3 sequence: CASSPSGIYNEQFL. In nucleotides, the CDR3 is TGTGCCAGCAGCCCTAGCGGGATTTACAATGAGCAGTTCCTC.

Of note for this clonotype: One end of the junction is discordant with germline, which a read error may explain. The chain combines TRBV6-6 with TRBJ1-4; tentatively, D is TRBD1 (6 bases). Germline lookup yields CDR1 MNHNY and CDR2 SVGAGI (reference sequence). This CDR3 is 16 amino acids long. The DNA for the CDR3 is TGCGCCAGCAGTGCGACAGGCGGGGCAACTAATGAAAAACTGTTTTTT. Translated, it gives CASSATGGATNEKLFF.

V gene TRBV20-1 combines with J gene TRBJ2-1; D may be TRBD1 (7 bases). V gave up 6 bases and J gave up 1 base, with 19 bases separating them. The CDR3 has 16 amino acids. Germline lookup yields CDR1 DFQATT and CDR2 SNEGSKA (reference sequence). The CDR3 loop is CSAPGARGRSYNEQFF. For the CDR3, the DNA is TGCAGTGCCCCGGGGGCCAGGGGGAGGTCCTACAATGAGCAGTTCTTC.

This clonotype was counted ten times or more. This could be a read error, since a much larger clone is one nucleotide away. The chain has TRBV20-1 and TRBJ1-5; TRBD1 matches at 8 bases. Germline CDR1 DFQATT, CDR2 SNEGSKA (reference sequence). The V segment lost 6 bases and the J segment 9 bases; nucleotides outside the gene matches: 19. CDR3 length equals 16 residues. The CDR3 reads CSATRNPGQAASPQHF. In nucleotides, the CDR3 is TGCAGTGCGACGAGAAATCCGGGACAGGCAGCCTCGCCCCAGCATTTT.

The chain couples TRBV6-5 to TRBJ2-7; 9 bases are a match to TRBD1. Germline CDR1 MNHEY, CDR2 SVGAGI. The CDR3 is 13 residues long. V lost 7 bases to trimming and J lost 6 bases; unmatched junction nucleotides: 7. In DNA form, the CDR3 reads TGTGCCAGCAAACTGGGACAGGGTCGCGAGCAGTACTTC. This gives the protein CASKLGQGREQYF.

About this clonotype itself: One junction end disagrees with the germline gene, perhaps due to a read error. CDR3 sequence: CASSLTSSQPQHF. The CDR3 region has the DNA TGTGCCAGCAGCTTAACGAGCAGTCAGCCCCAGCATTTT. This chain joins TRBV11-2 and TRBJ1-5; D uncertain. CDR3 size: 13 residues. Germline loops: CDR1 SGHAT, CDR2 FQNNGV.

This clonotype was observed at least ten times. The rearrangement uses TRBV19 and TRBJ1-2, with unresolved D. The CDR3 is made up of 12 amino acids. Germline V CDR1 and CDR2: LNHDA, SQIVND (reference sequence). V was clipped by 1 base and J by 4 bases, with 4 bases between them. CDR3: CASSIASYGYTF. Written as DNA, the CDR3 is TGTGCCAGTAGTATAGCCAGCTATGGCTACACCTTC.

This chain connects TRBV2 to TRBJ2-7; D might be TRBD2 (6 bases). Germline V gene data show CDR1 as SNHLY and CDR2 as FYNNEI. V was shortened by 9 bases and J by 2 bases, with 17 bases between the two germline ends. This CDR3 has 14 amino acids. CDR3 nucleotide sequence: TGTGCCAGTGAAAGGGGACTCCAACCCTACGAGCAGTACTTC. Residues: CASERGLQPYEQYF.

This clonotype was seen repeatedly, ten times or more. The chain joins TRBV9 to TRBJ2-1; 11 positions match TRBD2. This CDR3 is 21 amino acids long. The germline V gene has CDR1 SGDLS and CDR2 YYNGEE. V was clipped by 3 bases and J by 0 bases; unmatched bases: 17. The CDR3 DNA reads as TGTGCCAGCAGCGCCCCTCAGGAGGGACCGACTAGCGGGATCTCCTACAATGAGCAGTTCTTC. This encodes CASSAPQEGPTSGISYNEQFF.

This rearrangement joins TRBV6-1 to TRBJ1-2, with 8 bases fitting TRBD1. Looked up from germline, CDR1 is MNHNS and CDR2 is SASEGT. The junction had 5 bases not matched to a gene; V was cut back by 7 bases and J by 4 bases. The CDR3 extends over 13 amino acids. Written as DNA, the CDR3 is TGTGCCAGCAACAGACAGGGGAGCTATGGCTACACCTTC. It translates to CASNRQGSYGYTF.

This clonotype is a singleton in its sample. The chain has TRBV4-2 and TRBJ2-1; a possible D gene is TRBD2 (6 bases). Trimming cost V 0 bases and J 10 bases, with 16 bases left between them. Germline CDR1 is LGHNA and CDR2 is YNFKEQ. The CDR3 runs to 15 residues. The CDR3 reads CASSQDGGVGGEQFF. CDR3 DNA sequence: TGTGCCAGCAGCCAAGACGGGGGAGTGGGCGGGGAGCAGTTCTTC.

This rearrangement joins TRBV7-8 to TRBJ2-5; 10 bases are a match to TRBD2. This CDR3 is 17 amino acids long. CDR1 is SGHVS and CDR2 is FQNEAQ in the germline V gene. Trimming took 4 bases from V and 5 from J; bases not matched to a gene: 13. CDR3 in amino acids: CASSSMPLGLAVETQYF. CDR3 DNA: TGTGCCAGCAGCTCTATGCCCCTAGGACTAGCGGTGGAGACCCAGTACTTC.

The rearrangement uses TRBV7-6 and TRBJ2-7; D is unresolved. This CDR3 is 13 amino acids long. V lost 1 base, J lost 0 bases, and 4 bases lay in between. Germline loops: CDR1 SGHVS, CDR2 FNYEAQ. The CDR3, as DNA: TGTGCCAGCAGCTTAGGCAACTCCTACGAGCAGTACTTC. The encoded protein is CASSLGNSYEQYF.

The V call is TRBV20-1, the J call TRBJ2-3; no reliable D call. The CDR3 runs to 14 residues. V was pared by 3 bases and J by 0 bases, with 10 bases between. Germline CDR1 DFQATT, CDR2 SNEGSKA (reference sequence). The CDR3 reads CSASGGVSTDTQYF. The CDR3 coding sequence is TGCAGTGCTAGCGGCGGAGTGAGCACAGATACGCAGTATTTT.